These T cell receptor beta chains were read from a single sample in a study of cytomegalovirus exposure and HLA in healthy donors. TCRdb's table, derived via immunoSEQ multiplex PCR, lists solely in-frame clones and lacks some. The data hold about 220,000 clones, with about 79% observed a single time. The sample consisted of PBMCs. Every receptor here comes from a male donor in good health and CMV-seronegative. Each CDR3 is given with its conserved first and last residue. A D gene is named only where the DNA matches it firmly. For some rows the clone size is stated as once, few or many, or as a class when expanded; others skip it.

-	TRBV6-1	TRBJ1-1	14	-	CASSEALSGSKAFF	TGTGCCAGCAGTGAAGCGCTTTCAGGGTCAAAAGCTTTCTTT
-	TRBV7-2	TRBJ1-5	16	-	CASSLLQGRVNQPQHF	TGTGCCAGCAGCTTACTCCAGGGGAGGGTCAATCAGCCCCAGCATTTT
TRBD1	TRBV9	TRBJ1-3	17	-	CASSRTGDPTSGNTIYF	TGTGCCAGCAGCAGGACAGGAGACCCCACCTCTGGAAACACCATATATTTT
TRBD1	TRBV10-3	TRBJ1-4	14	-	CAIRMDRSTEKLFF	TGTGCCATCAGAATGGACAGGTCTACTGAAAAACTGTTTTTT
-	TRBV7-2	TRBJ2-2	12	-	CASSPTNGELFF	TGTGCCAGCAGCCCAACAAACGGGGAGCTGTTTTTT
-	TRBV2	TRBJ2-2	11	-	CASEGNGELFF	TGTGCCAGCGAGGGAAACGGGGAGCTGTTTTTT
TRBD2	TRBV29-1	TRBJ2-1	16	-	CSVFFMGSGTYNEQFF	TGCAGCGTTTTTTTTATGGGAAGCGGGACTTACAATGAGCAGTTCTTC
-	TRBV6-5	TRBJ1-5	15	-	CASSADPGSNQPQHF	TGTGCCAGCAGCGCGGACCCGGGGAGCAATCAGCCCCAGCATTTT
-	TRBV6-5	TRBJ2-1	16	-	CASSYSFVGAMNEQFF	TGTGCCAGCAGTTACAGTTTTGTGGGAGCCATGAATGAGCAGTTCTTC
TRBD1	TRBV5-1	TRBJ1-2	14	-	CASSSEGAGYGYTF	TGCGCCAGCAGCTCTGAGGGGGCGGGCTATGGCTACACCTTC
-	TRBV6-9	TRBJ1-2	12	-	CASLPGFYGYTF	TGTGCCTCCCTCCCGGGATTCTATGGCTACACCTTC
-	TRBV12-2	TRBJ2-5	16	few	CARTLNPASGQETQYF	TGTGCAAGGACGCTTAACCCGGCTAGCGGCCAAGAGACCCAGTACTTC
-	TRBV5-1	TRBJ2-7	14	once	CASRAEDPPYEQYF	TGCGCCAGCAGGGCGGAGGACCCTCCCTACGAGCAGTACTTC
-	TRBV19	TRBJ2-6	15	-	CASSIFGTGANVLTF	TGTGCCAGTAGTATATTCGGGACTGGGGCCAACGTCCTGACTTTC
-	TRBV7-2	TRBJ1-2	15	few	CASSSQQVPNYGYTF	TGTGCCAGCAGCTCACAACAGGTCCCTAACTATGGCTACACCTTC
-	TRBV18	TRBJ1-1	13	-	CASSPVENTEAFF	TGTGCCAGCTCACCGGTAGAGAACACTGAAGCTTTCTTT
-	TRBV27	TRBJ2-7	14	once	CASSKYSSSYEQYF	TGTGCCAGCAGTAAGTACTCAAGCTCCTACGAGCAGTACTTC
-	TRBV7-9	TRBJ1-3	13	few	CASSQNSGNTIYF	TGTGCCAGCAGTCAAAACTCTGGAAACACCATATATTTT
-	TRBV7-9	TRBJ2-1	16	once	CASSLAGHSPYNEQFF	TGTGCCAGCAGCTTGGCAGGCCACAGCCCCTACAATGAGCAGTTCTTC
TRBD1	TRBV19	TRBJ1-1	13	-	CASSVRGQTEAFF	TGTGCCAGTTCGGTCAGGGGGCAAACTGAAGCTTTCTTT
-	TRBV19	TRBJ1-2	14	-	CASSIDGSPYGYTF	TGTGCCAGTAGTATAGACGGTTCTCCCTATGGCTACACCTTC
TRBD1	TRBV6-5	TRBJ1-6	16	once	CASSYPGQGAHSPLHF	TGTGCCAGCAGTTACCCGGGACAGGGGGCACATTCACCCCTCCACTTT
-	TRBV18	TRBJ2-7	14	-	CASSPVGGVYEQYF	TGTGCCAGCTCACCAGTCGGCGGCGTCTACGAGCAGTACTTC
TRBD2	TRBV4-1	TRBJ2-4	19	-	CASSQYGLAGVEAKNIQYF	TGCGCCAGCAGCCAGTACGGACTAGCGGGGGTCGAGGCCAAAAACATTCAGTACTTC
-	TRBV27	TRBJ2-7	14	-	CASSSPPSSYEQYF	TGTGCCAGCAGTTCTCCCCCGAGCTCCTACGAGCAGTACTTC
TRBD1	TRBV28	TRBJ1-1	13	-	CASKGQMNTEAFF	TGTGCCAGCAAGGGACAGATGAACACTGAAGCTTTCTTT
-	TRBV5-1	TRBJ1-1	13	-	CASSLAGDLEAFF	TGCGCCAGCAGCTTGGCGGGGGACCTTGAAGCTTTCTTT
TRBD2	TRBV4-2	TRBJ2-3	20	-	CASSQDSGSASGRFSDTQYF	TGTGCCAGCAGCCAAGATTCGGGTTCGGCTAGCGGGAGATTTTCAGATACGCAGTATTTT
TRBD2	TRBV18	TRBJ2-7	15	once	CASSPPASGRYEQYF	TGTGCCAGCTCACCACCCGCTAGCGGGAGATACGAGCAGTACTTC
-	TRBV29-1	TRBJ2-6	13	few	CSVGVSGANVLTF	TGCAGCGTCGGGGTCTCTGGGGCCAACGTCCTGACTTTC
-	TRBV6-5	TRBJ2-7	13	-	CASSPSPAYEQYF	TGTGCCAGCAGCCCTAGTCCGGCCTACGAGCAGTACTTC
-	TRBV7-4	TRBJ2-7	17	-	CASSVAGQLRSSYEQYF	TGTGCCAGCAGCGTAGCGGGACAGCTGAGGAGCTCCTACGAGCAGTACTTC
-	TRBV7-3	TRBJ2-2	14	-	CASSSYRVAGELFF	TGTGCCAGCAGCTCCTACAGGGTGGCCGGGGAGCTGTTTTTT
-	TRBV10-3	TRBJ2-4	15	-	CAISESRGSKNIQYF	TGTGCCATCAGTGAGTCTCGGGGGTCCAAAAACATTCAGTACTTC
-	TRBV6-5	TRBJ1-1	13	-	CASSYMTRGEAFF	TGTGCCAGCAGTTACATGACAAGGGGAGAAGCTTTCTTT
TRBD1	TRBV11-2	TRBJ1-2	14	-	CASSSEDRAYGYTF	TGTGCCAGCAGCTCCGAAGACAGGGCCTATGGCTACACCTTC